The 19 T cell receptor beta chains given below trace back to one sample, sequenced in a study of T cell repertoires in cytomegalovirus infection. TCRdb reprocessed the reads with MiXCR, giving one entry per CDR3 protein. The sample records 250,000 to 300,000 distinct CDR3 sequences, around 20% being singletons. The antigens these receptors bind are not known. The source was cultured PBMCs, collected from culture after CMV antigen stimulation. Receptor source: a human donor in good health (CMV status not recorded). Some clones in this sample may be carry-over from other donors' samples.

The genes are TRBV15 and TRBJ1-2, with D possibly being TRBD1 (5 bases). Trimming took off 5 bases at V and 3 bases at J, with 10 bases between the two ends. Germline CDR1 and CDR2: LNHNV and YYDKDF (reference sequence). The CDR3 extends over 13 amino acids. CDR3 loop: CATSDTGDYGYTF. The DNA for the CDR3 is TGTGCCACCAGCGATACGGGGGACTATGGCTACACCTTC.

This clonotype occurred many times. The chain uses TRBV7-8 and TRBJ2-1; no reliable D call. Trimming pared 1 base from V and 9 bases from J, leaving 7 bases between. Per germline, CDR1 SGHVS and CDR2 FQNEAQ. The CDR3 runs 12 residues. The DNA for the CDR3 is TGTGCCAGCAGCTTAGTAGTGTTTGAGCAGTTCTTC. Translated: CASSLVVFEQFF.

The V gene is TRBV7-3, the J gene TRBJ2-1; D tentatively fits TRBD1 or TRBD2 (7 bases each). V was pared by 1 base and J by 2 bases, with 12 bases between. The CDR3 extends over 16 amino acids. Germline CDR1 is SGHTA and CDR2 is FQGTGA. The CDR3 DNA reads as TGTGCCAGCAGCTTAAGGGGAGGGGGCGCCTACAATGAGCAGTTCTTC. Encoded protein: CASSLRGGGAYNEQFF.

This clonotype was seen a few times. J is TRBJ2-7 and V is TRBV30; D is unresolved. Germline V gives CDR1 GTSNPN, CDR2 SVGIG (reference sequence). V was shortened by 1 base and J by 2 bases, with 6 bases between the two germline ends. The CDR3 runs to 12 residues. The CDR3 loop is CAWSATPYEQYV. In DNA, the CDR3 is TGTGCCTGGAGTGCAACCCCCTACGAGCAGTACGTC.

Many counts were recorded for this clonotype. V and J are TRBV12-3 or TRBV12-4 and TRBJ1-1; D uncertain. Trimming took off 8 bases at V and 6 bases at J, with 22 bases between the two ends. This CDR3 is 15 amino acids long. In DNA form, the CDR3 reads TGTGCCAGCGCAGCCCTTACCGGGGTGCGGGCTGAAGCTTTCTTT. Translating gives CASAALTGVRAEAFF.

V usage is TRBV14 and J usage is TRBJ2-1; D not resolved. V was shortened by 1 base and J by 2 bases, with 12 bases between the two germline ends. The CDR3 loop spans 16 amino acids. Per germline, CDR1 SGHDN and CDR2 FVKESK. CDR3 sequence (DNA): TGTGCCAGCAGCCAAGTTGTGGGAACCCCCTACAATGAGCAGTTCTTC. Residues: CASSQVVGTPYNEQFF.

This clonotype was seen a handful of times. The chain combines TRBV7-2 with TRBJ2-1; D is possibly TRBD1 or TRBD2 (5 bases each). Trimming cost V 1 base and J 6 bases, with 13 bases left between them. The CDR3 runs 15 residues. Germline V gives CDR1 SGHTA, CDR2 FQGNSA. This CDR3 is CASSLEATRGNEQFF. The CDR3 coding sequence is TGTGCCAGCAGCTTAGAGGCCACTAGGGGCAATGAGCAGTTCTTC.

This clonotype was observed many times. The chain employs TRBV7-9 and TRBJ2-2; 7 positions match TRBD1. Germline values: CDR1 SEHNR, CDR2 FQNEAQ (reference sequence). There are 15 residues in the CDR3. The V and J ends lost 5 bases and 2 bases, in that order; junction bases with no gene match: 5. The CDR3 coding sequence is TGTGCCAGCAGCGAAGGGACAGTCAACACCGGGGAGCTGTTTTTT. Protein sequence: CASSEGTVNTGELFF.

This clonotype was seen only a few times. The DNA for the CDR3 is TGTGCCAGCAGCTTGAGGGGGGATAACACTGAAGCTTTCTTT. Residues: CASSLRGDNTEAFF. V and J are TRBV7-2 and TRBJ1-1, with TRBD1 as a possible D gene (6 bases). The germline CDR1 and CDR2 sequences are SGHTA and FQGNSA. The CDR3 is 14 amino acids. V lost 3 bases and J 2 bases, leaving 10 bases between the germline ends.

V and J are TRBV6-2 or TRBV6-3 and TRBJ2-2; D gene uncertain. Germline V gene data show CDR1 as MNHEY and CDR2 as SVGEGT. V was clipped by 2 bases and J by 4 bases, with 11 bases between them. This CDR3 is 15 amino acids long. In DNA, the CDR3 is TGTGCCAGCAGTTACGTGGGTCAGTTCACCGGGGAGCTGTTTTTT. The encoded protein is CASSYVGQFTGELFF.

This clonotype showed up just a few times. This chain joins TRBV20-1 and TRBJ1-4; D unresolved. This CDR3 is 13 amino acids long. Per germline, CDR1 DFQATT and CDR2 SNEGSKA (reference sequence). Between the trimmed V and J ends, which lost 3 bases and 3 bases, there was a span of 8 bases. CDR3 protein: CSASQSPNEKLFF. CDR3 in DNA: TGCAGTGCTAGCCAGAGCCCTAATGAAAAACTGTTTTTT.

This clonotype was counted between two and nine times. The CDR3: CASSLSFTEAFF. DNA of the CDR3: TGTGCCAGCAGCTTATCATTCACTGAAGCTTTCTTT. The chain has TRBV7-8 and TRBJ1-1; D not resolved. V lost 2 bases to trimming and J lost 4 bases, with 5 bases between them. Germline loops: CDR1 SGHVS, CDR2 FQNEAQ. The length of the CDR3 is 12 residues.

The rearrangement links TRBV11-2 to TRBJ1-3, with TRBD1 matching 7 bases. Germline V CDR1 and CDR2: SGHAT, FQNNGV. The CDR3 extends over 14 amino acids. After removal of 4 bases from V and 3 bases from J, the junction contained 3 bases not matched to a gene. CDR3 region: CASSYRGFGNTIYF. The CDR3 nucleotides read TGTGCCAGCAGCTACAGGGGATTTGGAAACACCATATATTTT.

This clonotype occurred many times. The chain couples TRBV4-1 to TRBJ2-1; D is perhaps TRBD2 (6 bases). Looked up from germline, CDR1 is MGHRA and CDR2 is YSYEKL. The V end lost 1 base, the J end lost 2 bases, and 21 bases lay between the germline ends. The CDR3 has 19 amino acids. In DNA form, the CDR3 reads TGCGCCAGCAGCCAAGCGGAGGCCCTAGGCGGGACCACCTACAATGAGCAGTTCTTC. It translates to CASSQAEALGGTTYNEQFF.

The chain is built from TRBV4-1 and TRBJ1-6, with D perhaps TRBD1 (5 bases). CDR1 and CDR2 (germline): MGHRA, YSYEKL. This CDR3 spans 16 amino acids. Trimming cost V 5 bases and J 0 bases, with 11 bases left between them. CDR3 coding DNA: TGCGCCAGCAGCTATCGACAGAGCTCCTATAATTCACCCCTCCACTTT. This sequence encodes CASSYRQSSYNSPLHF.

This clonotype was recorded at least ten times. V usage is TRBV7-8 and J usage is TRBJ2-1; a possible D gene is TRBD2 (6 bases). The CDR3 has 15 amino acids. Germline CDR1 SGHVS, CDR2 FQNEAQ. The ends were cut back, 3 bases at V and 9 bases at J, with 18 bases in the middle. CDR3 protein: CASSFSGNSGGEQFF. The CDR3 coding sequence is TGTGCCAGCAGCTTCTCCGGCAATAGCGGAGGTGAGCAGTTCTTC.

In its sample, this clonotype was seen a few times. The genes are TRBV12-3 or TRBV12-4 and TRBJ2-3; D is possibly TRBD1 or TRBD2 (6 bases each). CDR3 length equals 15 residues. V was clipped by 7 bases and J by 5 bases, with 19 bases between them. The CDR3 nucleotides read TGTGCCAGCAAGCAACTCGGGGGCGAGGTAGATACGCAGTATTTT. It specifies CASKQLGGEVDTQYF.

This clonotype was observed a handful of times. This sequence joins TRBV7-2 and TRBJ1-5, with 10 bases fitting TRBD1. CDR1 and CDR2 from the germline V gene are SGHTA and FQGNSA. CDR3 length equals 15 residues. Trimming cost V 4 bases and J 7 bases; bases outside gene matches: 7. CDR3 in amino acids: CASSWDRGAGQPQHF. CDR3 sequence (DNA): TGTGCCAGCAGCTGGGACAGGGGTGCAGGACAGCCCCAGCATTTT.

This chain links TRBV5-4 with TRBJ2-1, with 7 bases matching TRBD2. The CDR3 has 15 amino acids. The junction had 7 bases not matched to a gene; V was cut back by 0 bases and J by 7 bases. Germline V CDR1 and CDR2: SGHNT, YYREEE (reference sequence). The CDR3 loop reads CASSLASGGRNEQFF. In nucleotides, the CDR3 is TGTGCCAGCAGCTTGGCTTCGGGCGGGAGAAATGAGCAGTTCTTC. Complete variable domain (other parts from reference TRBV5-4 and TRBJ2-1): ETGVTQSPTHLIKTRGQQVTLRCSSQSGHNTVSWYQQALGQGPQFIFQYYREEENGRGNFPPRFSGLQFPNYSSELNVNALELDDSALYLCASSLASGGRNEQFFGPGTRLTVL.